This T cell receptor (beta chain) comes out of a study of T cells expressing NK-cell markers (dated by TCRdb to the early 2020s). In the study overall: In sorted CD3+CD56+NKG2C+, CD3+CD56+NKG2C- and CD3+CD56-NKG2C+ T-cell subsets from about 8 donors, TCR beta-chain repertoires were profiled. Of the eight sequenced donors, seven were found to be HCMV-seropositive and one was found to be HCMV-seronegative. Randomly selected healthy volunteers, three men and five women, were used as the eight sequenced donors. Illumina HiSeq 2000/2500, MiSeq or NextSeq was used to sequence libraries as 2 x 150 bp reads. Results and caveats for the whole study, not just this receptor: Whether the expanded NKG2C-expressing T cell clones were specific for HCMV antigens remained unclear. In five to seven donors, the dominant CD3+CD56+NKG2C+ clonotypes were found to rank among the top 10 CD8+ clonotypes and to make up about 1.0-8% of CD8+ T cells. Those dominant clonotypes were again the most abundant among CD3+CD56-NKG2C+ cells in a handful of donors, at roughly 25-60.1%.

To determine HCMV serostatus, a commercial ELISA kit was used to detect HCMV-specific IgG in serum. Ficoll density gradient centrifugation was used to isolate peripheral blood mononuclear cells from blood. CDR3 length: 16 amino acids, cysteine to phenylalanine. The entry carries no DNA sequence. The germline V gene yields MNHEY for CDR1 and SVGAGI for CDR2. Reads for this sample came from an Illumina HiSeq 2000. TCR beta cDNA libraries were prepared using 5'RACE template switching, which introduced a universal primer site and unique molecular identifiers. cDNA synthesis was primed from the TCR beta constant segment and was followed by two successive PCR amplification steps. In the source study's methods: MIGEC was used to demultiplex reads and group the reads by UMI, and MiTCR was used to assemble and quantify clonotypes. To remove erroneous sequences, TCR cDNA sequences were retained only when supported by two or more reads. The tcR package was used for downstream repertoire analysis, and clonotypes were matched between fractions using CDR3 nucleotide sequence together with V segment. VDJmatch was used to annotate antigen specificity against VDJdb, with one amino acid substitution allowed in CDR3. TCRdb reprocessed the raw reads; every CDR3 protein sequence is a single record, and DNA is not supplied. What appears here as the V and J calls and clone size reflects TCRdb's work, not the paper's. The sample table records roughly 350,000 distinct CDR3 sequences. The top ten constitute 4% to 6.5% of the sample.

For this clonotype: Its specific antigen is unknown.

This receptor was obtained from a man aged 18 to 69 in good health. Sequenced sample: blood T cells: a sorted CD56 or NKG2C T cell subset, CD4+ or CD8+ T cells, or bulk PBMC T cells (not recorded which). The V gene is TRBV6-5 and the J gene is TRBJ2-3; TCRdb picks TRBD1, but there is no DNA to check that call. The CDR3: CASSFRTGRATDTQYF.